This T cell receptor (beta chain) is from a study of neoadjuvant nivolumab and ipilimumab in lung cancer. Assay used: immunoSEQ multiplex PCR; TCRdb lists only in-frame clones, some missing. The repertoire consists of about 23,000 clones, with under 90% occurring once and the leading ten covering 20% to 25%. Overall study findings and caveats: Resected tumors had greater TCR richness and clonality than uninvolved lung. Only a single major-pathologic-response sample was available for clonality analysis. Only two of four nivolumab-treated tumors gained richness and clonality by surgery.

With respect to this clone: No antigen is known for it.

The TCR sequence derives from an adult with non-small cell lung cancer. The material sequenced was peripheral blood, taken before neoadjuvant nivolumab, alone or with ipilimumab.

For the CDR3, the DNA is TGCAGCGTTGAAGTCGTCCGGCAGATGCAGTTCTTC. Its translation: CSVEVVRQMQFF. This chain uses TRBV29-1 with TRBJ2-1; D is undetermined. Germline lookup yields CDR1 SQVTM and CDR2 ANQGSEA. Trimming stripped 1 base from V and 12 bases from J, with 13 bases between. This CDR3 contains 12 residues.